This passage covers 31 T cell receptor beta chains from one sample sequenced in a study of T cell responses to AZD1222 COVID-19 vaccine (dated by TCRdb to the early 2020s). The library relied on the immunoSEQ multiplex PCR assay. TCRdb mirrors the immuneACCESS table, restricted to in-frame sequences. Some clones are absent from its copies; in checked studies, under half trace to an unresolved V gene, and the reason for the others is unknown. The sample table shows 130,000 to 150,000 clones, and 88% are seen once. The biggest ten clones account for approximately 5.1% of the sample. In the paper's terms, the time point label means: about 28 days (+/-7) after the second vaccine dose. The intended sense of this specimen's treatment or condition label: meningococcal conjugate vaccine given as trial control. Material: peripheral blood, obtained 28 days after the second dose of the MenACWY control vaccine. Receptors originate from an adult who received the MenACWY meningococcal vaccine as a control.

The V call is TRBV9, the J call TRBJ1-3; 7 bases match TRBD1. The germline V gene has CDR1 SGDLS and CDR2 YYNGEE. This CDR3 comprises 14 residues. The V segment lost 9 bases and the J segment 3 bases; nucleotides outside the gene matches: 9. The CDR3 coding sequence is TGTGCCACCTCTGGCACAGGGGATGGAAACACCATATATTTT. Translated, it gives CATSGTGDGNTIYF.

The chain combines TRBV18 with TRBJ2-1; a possible D gene is TRBD1 (6 bases). CDR1 is KGHSH, CDR2 LQKENI, per germline. V was pared by 3 bases and J by 8 bases, with 17 bases between. The CDR3 consists of 15 residues. This CDR3 is CASSPGDTLGDEQFF. The CDR3 DNA follows: TGTGCCAGCTCACCCGGGGACACCCTAGGCGATGAGCAGTTCTTC.

The rearrangement joins TRBV10-3 to TRBJ1-1; maybe TRBD1 (6 bases). CDR1 ENHRY and CDR2 SYGVKD come from the germline V gene. The V and J ends lost 6 bases and 4 bases respectively, with 18 bases between them. The length of the CDR3 is 15 residues. CDR3 sequence (DNA): TGTGCCATCAGGGCGAGGGGGTTGAGAGGCACTGAAGCTTTCTTT. It encodes CAIRARGLRGTEAFF.

The chain has TRBV5-1 and TRBJ2-3; 8 bases map to TRBD2. Germline assignment: CDR1 SGHRS and CDR2 YFSETQ. The ends lost 4 bases at V and 2 bases at J; junction bases unmatched: 9. CDR3 size: 16 residues. The CDR3 region is CASSIGLARVTDTQYF. The CDR3 nucleotides read TGCGCCAGCAGCATAGGACTAGCAAGGGTCACAGATACGCAGTATTTT.

Worth noting for this clone: This sample includes further DNA sequences coding for the same CDR3. The rearrangement links TRBV5-1 to TRBJ1-5; weak D call: TRBD1 (6 bases). Germline-derived CDR1 and CDR2 are SGHRS and YFSETQ. V lost 2 bases to trimming and J lost 0 bases, with 9 bases between them. The CDR3 totals 15 residues. CDR3 in DNA: TGCGCCAGCAGCTTACAGGGAGGTAGCAATCAGCCCCAGCATTTT. It codes for CASSLQGGSNQPQHF.

The chain combines TRBV6-5 with TRBJ1-1; 7 bases fit TRBD1. This CDR3 is 15 amino acids long. The junction had 6 bases not matched to a gene; V was cut back by 0 bases and J by 5 bases. Per the germline V gene, CDR1 is MNHEY and CDR2 is SVGAGI. The CDR3: CASSYSKVRGTEAFF. The CDR3 region has the DNA TGTGCCAGCAGTTACTCGAAGGTCAGGGGGACTGAAGCTTTCTTT.

CDR3 DNA sequence: TGTGCCAGCAGCCCCCGACAGGCTAGCACCGGGGAGCTGTTTTTT. Its translation: CASSPRQASTGELFF. This rearrangement joins TRBV7-2 to TRBJ2-2; D possibly corresponds to TRBD1 (6 bases). CDR3 size: 15 residues. The V and J ends lost 5 bases and 4 bases respectively, with 14 bases between them. Germline assignment: CDR1 SGHTA and CDR2 FQGNSA.

The chain carries TRBV14 and TRBJ2-2; D gene ambiguous. V was pared by 8 bases and J by 5 bases, with 12 bases between. Germline CDR1 and CDR2: SGHDN and FVKESK. This CDR3 contains 13 residues. The CDR3 region is CASELFGTGELFF. The DNA of the CDR3 is TGTGCCAGCGAGCTTTTTGGGACCGGGGAGCTGTTTTTT. Variable domain in full (rest from reference TRBV14 and TRBJ2-2): EAGVTQFPSHSVIEKGQTVTLRCDPISGHDNLYWYRRVMGKEIKFLLHFVKESKQDESGMPNNRFLAERTGGTYSTLKVQPAELEDSGVYFCASELFGTGELFFGEGSRLTVL.

The chain carries TRBV6-2 or TRBV6-3 and TRBJ2-1; D tentatively reads TRBD1 or TRBD2 (5 bases each). Trimming removed 5 bases at V and 1 base at J, with 21 bases between. Per the germline V gene, CDR1 is MNHEY and CDR2 is SVGEGT. The CDR3 covers 18 residues. CDR3 DNA: TGTGCCAGCAGTGTCCGTGTCGGCCTAGCAGGGTCCTACAATGAGCAGTTCTTC. Translation: CASSVRVGLAGSYNEQFF.

This chain links TRBV5-1 with TRBJ2-3; TRBD1 matches at 8 bases. Trimming removed 0 bases from V and 3 bases from J; junction bases left unmatched: 6. The V gene's germline CDR1 is SGHRS and CDR2 YFSETQ. This CDR3 is built from 16 residues. Here the CDR3 DNA reads TGCGCCAGCAGCTTGGAAGCCAGGGGGCGAACAGATACGCAGTATTTT. Protein sequence: CASSLEARGRTDTQYF.

V is TRBV7-3 and J is TRBJ1-4, with 7 bases fitting TRBD1. The CDR3 is 13 residues long. CDR1 SGHTA and CDR2 FQGTGA come from the germline V gene. V lost 5 bases, J lost 5 bases, and 2 bases stayed unmatched. The CDR3 DNA follows: TGTGCCAGCAGCGCGACAGGGAATGAAAAACTGTTTTTT. Amino acids: CASSATGNEKLFF.

The CDR3 bases are TGTGCCAGCACCTCGAGCGTCAGGCAGCCCCAGCATTTT. Translation gives CASTSSVRQPQHF. The V gene is TRBV6-5, the J gene TRBJ1-5, with no clear D. Germline V gene lookup returns CDR1 MNHEY and CDR2 SVGAGI. The length of the CDR3 is 13 residues. With 7 bases removed from V and 7 bases from J, the gap between germline ends came to 14 bases.

The chain employs TRBV7-2 and TRBJ1-3; 8 nucleotides agree with TRBD1. The CDR3 sequence is 12 residues long. Looked up from germline, CDR1 is SGHTA and CDR2 is FQGNSA. V shed 11 bases, J shed 8 bases, and the junction held 8 bases outside the gene matches. CDR3 in amino acids: CADGDRTDTIYF. The CDR3 region has the DNA TGTGCCGACGGGGACAGGACGGACACCATATATTTT.

The chain employs TRBV12-1 and TRBJ1-5; TRBD1 was called by the table and not checked on the DNA. TRBV12-1 is a pseudogene. There are 16 residues in the CDR3. Here the CDR3 reads CASSFLTGGLDQPQHF. Written as DNA, the CDR3 is TGTGCCAGCAGCTTTTTGACAGGGGGCCTTGATCAGCCCCAGCATTTT.

The chain employs TRBV4-3 and TRBJ1-6, with D uncertain. The germline CDR1 and CDR2 sequences are LGHNA and YSLEER. V gave up 3 bases and J gave up 9 bases, with 9 bases separating them. The CDR3 is 13 residues long. In DNA, the CDR3 is TGCGCCAGCAGCCAGGGATGGGGTTCACCCCTCCACTTT. Translating gives CASSQGWGSPLHF.

As for this clone: Other DNA sequences in this sample translate to the same CDR3. This chain joins TRBV7-2 and TRBJ1-1; a possible D gene is TRBD1 (6 bases). Germline assignment: CDR1 SGHTA and CDR2 FQGNSA. V lost 5 bases and J 5 bases, leaving 15 bases between the germline ends. This CDR3 has 14 amino acids. DNA for the CDR3: TGTGCCAGCAGCCCAGGGGCAGCGAATACTGAAGCTTTCTTT. As protein: CASSPGAANTEAFF.

The J gene is TRBJ1-3, the V gene TRBV13; D possibly corresponds to TRBD1 (5 bases). Trimming took 5 bases from V and 4 from J, leaving 15 bases between them. The CDR3 covers 15 residues. Germline V gives CDR1 PRHDT, CDR2 FYEKMQ (reference sequence). Here the CDR3 reads CASSPGAGSGNTIYF. The CDR3 DNA reads as TGTGCCAGCAGCCCCGGGGCGGGTTCCGGAAACACCATATATTTT.

The rearrangement links TRBV4-1 to TRBJ1-2, with D uncertain. The CDR3 sequence is 15 residues long. Germline CDR1 reads MGHRA; CDR2 reads YSYEKL. Between the trimmed V and J ends, which lost 1 base and 4 bases, there was a span of 13 bases. The CDR3 sequence: CASSQGVLGGYGYTF. CDR3 bases: TGCGCCAGCAGCCAAGGGGTGCTGGGAGGCTATGGCTACACCTTC.

A few counts support this clone. The gene calls are TRBV7-8 and TRBJ1-1, with D maybe TRBD1 (6 bases). Germline CDR1 SGHVS, CDR2 FQNEAQ. The CDR3 has 13 amino acids. V was pared by 7 bases and J by 4 bases, with 13 bases between. DNA for the CDR3: TGTGCCAGCAATCGAGGGGGAGGCACTGAAGCTTTCTTT. Its translation: CASNRGGGTEAFF.

The chain combines TRBV7-9 with TRBJ1-2; D may be TRBD1 (5 bases). CDR1 and CDR2 from the germline V gene are SEHNR and FQNEAQ (reference sequence). V was pared by 4 bases and J by 0 bases, with 12 bases between. The CDR3 consists of 15 residues. The CDR3 DNA sequence: TGTGCCAGCAGCTCAGGGTACAACGCTAACTATGGCTACACCTTC. Protein: CASSSGYNANYGYTF.

CDR3 DNA sequence: TGTGCCACCACCATGGGGGGGAACTATGGCTACACCTTC. Its protein product is CATTMGGNYGYTF. The J gene is TRBJ1-2, the V gene TRBV15; a possible D gene is TRBD1 (5 bases). The CDR3 extends over 13 amino acids. Per the germline V gene, CDR1 is LNHNV and CDR2 is YYDKDF (reference sequence). The V and J ends lost 7 bases and 2 bases respectively, with 11 bases between them.

The chain employs TRBV6-5 and TRBJ2-1; 10 positions match TRBD2. Germline V gene data show CDR1 as MNHEY and CDR2 as SVGAGI. The CDR3 contains 14 residues. The ends lost 10 bases at V and 1 base at J; junction bases unmatched: 4. CDR3 sequence: CATERGGSYNEQFF. The CDR3 nucleotides are TGTGCCACCGAGCGGGGGGGGTCCTACAATGAGCAGTTCTTC.

The chain couples TRBV7-2 to TRBJ1-1; TRBD1 might be the D (5 bases). This CDR3 has 15 amino acids. From germline, CDR1 is SGHTA and CDR2 FQGNSA. Trimming took 1 base from V and 1 from J, leaving 10 bases between them. This chain's CDR3 is CASSLGAGWNTEAFF. The DNA of the CDR3 is TGTGCCAGCAGCTTAGGAGCAGGGTGGAACACTGAAGCTTTCTTT.

The gene calls are TRBV6-5 and TRBJ1-4, with a possible D match to TRBD1 (5 bases). The CDR3 runs to 15 residues. Germline CDR1 MNHEY, CDR2 SVGAGI. Trimming shortened V by 5 bases and J by 5 bases, and 15 bases separated the two germline ends. Here the CDR3 DNA reads TGTGCCAGCAGTAGAGGGGACGGAAGGAATGAAAAACTGTTTTTT. This sequence encodes CASSRGDGRNEKLFF.

The V and J genes are TRBV5-1 and TRBJ1-2, with 7 bases lining up with TRBD1. The CDR3 covers 16 residues. CDR1 and CDR2 from the germline V gene are SGHRS and YFSETQ. J was trimmed by 3 bases and V by 4 bases; bases with no gene match: 12. CDR3 loop: CASSPWVTGLYYGYTF. The CDR3 nucleotides read TGCGCCAGCAGCCCGTGGGTGACAGGGTTGTACTATGGCTACACCTTC.

The chain links TRBV6-5 to TRBJ2-5; TRBD1 matches at 10 bases. The germline CDR1 and CDR2 sequences are MNHEY and SVGAGI. The length of the CDR3 is 15 residues. Losses at the gene ends were 0 bases for V and 5 bases for J; bases not matched to a gene: 3. In DNA, the CDR3 is TGTGCCAGCAGTTACTCGACAGGGGGCGTCGAGACCCAGTACTTC. This encodes CASSYSTGGVETQYF.

The V and J genes are TRBV9 and TRBJ1-1; D is unresolved. This CDR3 comprises 13 residues. CDR1 SGDLS and CDR2 YYNGEE come from the germline V gene. With 2 bases removed from V and 3 bases from J, the gap between germline ends came to 8 bases. In DNA, the CDR3 is TGTGCCAGCAGCGTCGCCCCGGACACTGAAGCTTTCTTT. Translated: CASSVAPDTEAFF.

The J gene is TRBJ1-6, the V gene TRBV21-1. TRBV21-1 is a known pseudogene. The CDR3 length is 15 residues. The DNA for the CDR3 is TGTGCCAGCAGCAAAGGTGGGGCAGGAGGGTCACCCCTCCACTTT. Its protein is CASSKGGAGGSPLHF.

This chain uses TRBV5-1 with TRBJ1-1, with D perhaps TRBD1 (5 bases). The CDR3 contains 13 residues. V lost 4 bases and J 7 bases, leaving 14 bases between the germline ends. Looked up from germline, CDR1 is SGHRS and CDR2 is YFSETQ. CDR3 sequence reads: CASSDQTGGEAFF. CDR3 nucleotides: TGCGCCAGCAGCGACCAGACCGGGGGTGAAGCTTTCTTT.

The chain uses TRBV4-3 and TRBJ2-6; 7 bases fit TRBD2. The CDR3 length is 17 residues. Trimming at V came to 0 bases and at J to 4 bases, leaving 6 bases not matched to a gene. Germline CDR1 reads LGHNA; CDR2 reads YSLEER. The CDR3 coding sequence is TGCGCCAGCAGCCAAGAGGCGGGAGTGGCAGGGGCCAACGTCCTGACTTTC. This sequence encodes CASSQEAGVAGANVLTF.

CDR3 sequence: CASSELGALGEKLFF. The CDR3 nucleotides are TGTGCCAGTAGTGAGCTTGGGGCGTTGGGTGAAAAACTGTTTTTT. This chain connects TRBV19 to TRBJ1-4; TRBD1 is a possible D gene (5 bases). Trimming stripped 5 bases from V and 7 bases from J, with 17 bases between. Germline CDR1 LNHDA, CDR2 SQIVND (reference sequence). The CDR3 is made up of 15 amino acids.